This entry features one TCR beta chain sequence. The data were taken from a study of blood T cell repertoires in COVID-19. Study in general: Sources were T cells, B-cell-depleted T cells, or PBMCs; the material itself was cDNA or gDNA.

The CDR3 loop spans 15 amino acids. The germline V gene has CDR1 SEHNR and CDR2 FQNEAQ (reference sequence). With 5 bases clipped from V and 8 bases from J, the junction kept 9 bases outside the gene matches. Participant ages covered roughly 18 to 89 years across 24 US areas. Recovered status applied to Cohort 3 donors who had two consecutive negative PCRs. It also applied to those with clearance or with symptom resolution. Here immunoSEQ multiplex PCR was the method, and the copy in TCRdb shows in-frame clones only, minus some. The sample lists over 150,000 clones, around 73% occurring once. This chain connects TRBV7-9 to TRBJ1-4, with 9 bases fitting TRBD1. This clonotype was sampled from a woman aged 50 to 60 who had recovered from COVID-19. Sequences were obtained from PBMCs or T cells enriched from blood (not recorded which). The CDR3 nucleotides are TGTGCCAGCAGCCCCAGACAGGGGGTGCGGGAAAAACTGTTTTTT. Its protein product is CASSPRQGVREKLFF.